Here is one TCR beta chain with its context. Its target antigen remains unknown. Nothing much larger sits one base from this clone, and base qualities are not available. This sample stems from a study of cytomegalovirus exposure and HLA in healthy donors (dated by TCRdb to about 2017). Notes on the research overall: According to an earlier analysis of 587 of the donors, about 190 million T cells yielded 117 million unique TCR beta sequences and 276 Gb of sequence data. Around 320 gigabases of sequencing data and some 85 million unique TCR sequences were included in an early release covering several hundred HLA-typed donors. The genetic ancestry cluster associated with self-reported Caucasian donors included over 65% of the roughly 410 genotyped donors. The study aimed to test whether signatures of past pathogen exposure could be identified by cataloging public T cell receptors. The study used immunosequencing to profile the T cell repertoires of more than 650 subjects and linked those repertoires to cytomegalovirus serostatus. Along with the approximately 600-subject first cohort, a separate validation cohort of over a hundred different subjects was used. The study combined high-throughput TCR immunosequencing, statistical association of individual TCRs with disease status, and machine learning to predict cytomegalovirus infection status. A later analysis re-analyzed previously published TCR beta repertoires from 666 donors and added high-resolution HLA genotyping to study TCR occurrence patterns. In the later analysis, no new phenotypic data were used to find candidate immune exposures; instead, reliance was placed on TCR beta sequences and their occurrence across donors. In an earlier analysis of several hundred of the donors, high-throughput TCR beta sequencing was used to judge whether each TCR beta V gene segment behaved as functional or pseudogenic. Donor age, sex, ethnicity and CMV serostatus were compiled alongside the repertoire data. Genome-wide SNP genotypes for about 60% of the roughly 670 donors were used in a later genetic analysis, which treated that subset as a discovery cohort. Every discovery cohort repertoire had been produced on one sequencing platform. HLA typing covered class I and class II loci at four-digit resolution. Typing coverage differed by locus: A, B, C, DRB1 and DQB1 were typed in about 620-630 donors, DQA1 in roughly 510, DPA1 in around 600, and DPB1 in just under 490. Several DR-DQ haplotypes were handled as single units for association and clustering, since linkage in the cohort was strong. Across approximately 400 genotyped donors of the cohort, an average of roughly 250,000 unique TCR beta nucleotide sequences per donor were sequenced, and approximately 19% of those sequences were non-productive. Beyond this particular receptor, the publication reports: At a false discovery rate of 0.05, a later analysis linked around 15,000 TCR beta sequences to specific HLA alleles. Compared with the approximately 700-donor mean, donors in an Asian-associated ancestry cluster had fewer N-insertions in productive TCRs, according to a later genetic analysis. For the cohort, immune exposure information was limited to CMV serostatus. A later analysis reported that several top co-occurrence clusters appeared linked to parvovirus B19, influenza, CMV and Epstein-Barr virus. Linkage disequilibrium might explain the correlated functional status among segregating V segments, but an unknown experimental factor could not be ruled out. Cytomegalovirus status was reported to be diagnosed by the classifier with high specificity and sensitivity in both the original and validation cohorts. The authors suggested that the approach could potentially be extended to other disease states and immunological phenotypes. In a later genetic analysis, a missense DCLRE1C variant was associated with V-gene and J-gene trimming of TCR beta chains, and the association was replicated in an independent cohort. When HLA alleles, especially DR and DQ, strongly co-occurred, TCR associations were difficult to assign to individual alleles. Because counts were too low, 15 to 20 rarely observed V segments, including chromosome 9 orphons, were left out of the earlier analysis of approximately 580 of the donors. In a later analysis, HLA-associated TCR beta chains showed more clonal expansion and lower generation probabilities than non-associated chains that were equally common. HLA typing was unavailable for some donors at each locus, so association tests used only the typed subset. A further reported finding was that TCR beta sequences accurately predicted the HLA-A and HLA-B alleles for most subjects in the first cohort. A total of 150 to 200 TCR beta chains were listed by the study as associated with cytomegalovirus. In vitro tests confirmed that a few of the cytomegalovirus-associated TCR beta chains recognize cytomegalovirus antigens. A cluster of highly shared sequence variants was judged likely to represent a technical artifact of the sequencing pipeline. The cohort was sequenced for TCR beta chains only, and without alpha or paired-chain data the features that could be detected were limited. An earlier analysis of around 500 of the donors showed that most TCR beta V segments appeared in productive rearrangements either about 90% or about 30% of the time, which broadly matched IMGT annotations. A later analysis found that most CMV-associated TCR beta chains appeared HLA-restricted, with HLA associations seemingly driven largely by CMV exposure. A later analysis found that TCR association rates varied across HLA loci, with DRB1 alleles showing the most associated TCRs and HLA-C alleles the fewest. Some IMGT-functional V segments, including TRBV6-2 and TRBV6-3, could not be told apart with the 87-base-pair reads, so those segments were excluded. Sequencing depth was assumed to be roughly uniform across donors in the presence/absence analyses, though that assumption may not hold. Most TCR sequences were observed very rarely across donors, whereas some public TCRs were present in many individuals.

Here V drops 2 bases and J drops 3 bases, and the junction holds 4 bases not matched to any gene. Reading from cysteine to phenylalanine, the CDR3 counts 14 amino acids. This entry keeps only the CDR3 DNA: 42 bases, framed from base 1. CDR1 and CDR2 were assigned from the germline V gene as MNHEY and SVGAGI. The library was prepared using the immunoSEQ multiplex PCR assay. For the multiplex PCR, a mixture combining 60 forward primers for TCR Vbeta segments and 13 reverse primers for TCR Jbeta segments was used. Amplification of the CDR3 region of rearranged TCR beta genes was performed with a multiplex PCR assay on genomic DNA. On the Illumina HiSeq System, the amplified TCR beta libraries were sequenced as 87-base-pair reads. Regarding the original processing steps: In a later analysis, roughly 80 million unique TCR beta chains were counted across the 500 to 850 repertoires, and roughly 11 million of these chains were shared by at least two donors. A nearest-neighbor algorithm error-corrected the raw reads and collapsed the reads into unique sequences, merging closely related sequences to remove PCR and sequencing errors. Alignment of CDR3 sequences to IMGT reference sequences was used to assign V, D and J gene segments. For a sequence to be retained, at least a six-nucleotide match to both a V gene segment and a J gene segment was required. A rearrangement was called productive if the CDR3 had no stop codons and remained in frame with V and J, and every other rearrangement was called non-productive. Following IMGT convention, CDR3 was defined as the stretch from the second conserved V-encoded cysteine up to the conserved J-encoded phenylalanine. The earlier analysis of about 610 of the donors excluded any sequence lacking an unambiguous match to a single V gene segment. In an earlier analysis of 450 to 750 of the donors, a V segment was called functional when productive rearrangements were above 56.7%, and segregating when the standard deviation between donors exceeded 5%. A statistical classification framework was built to diagnose cytomegalovirus status from the catalog of TCR beta chain sequences. In a later analysis, V and J genes were assigned by comparing TCR nucleotide sequences against IMGT/GENE-DB human TR gene sequences. A later analysis assigned CDR3 sequences and most-parsimonious VDJ recombination scenarios with the TCRdist pipeline. A later analysis defined each TCR beta chain by its CDR3 amino acid sequence plus V-gene family, and excluded reads lacking a unique V-gene family. In a later analysis, approximately 640 highly shared, low-generation-probability nucleotide sequences were removed to address suspected cross-contamination and a sequencing artifact. For each public chain, a later analysis derived a clonal expansion index from normalized ranks of inferred template counts within each repertoire. Generation probabilities in a later analysis came from a VDJ recombination model fitted to out-of-frame rearrangements, and those results were checked against IGoR. In a later analysis, TCR-TCR, TCR-HLA and TCR-CMV co-occurrence was scored with hypergeometric tests, and a repertoire-size bias correction was applied to TCR pairs. A later analysis estimated false discovery rates by permuting HLA or CMV assignments 20 times. In a later analysis, co-occurring TCRs were grouped using DBSCAN, with TCRdist sequence similarity added in when clustering inside HLA-allele-positive subsets. Repertoires with fewer than 30,000 or more than 120,000 public chains were left out of co-occurrence clustering, as were a handful of repertoires with anomalous nucleotide sharing. Held by TCRdb, this immuneACCESS table contains in-frame sequences only and omits some clones. Under half of the omission traces to an unresolved V gene where checked; the cause of the rest is unknown. V and J calls and clone size are those listed in that table; D and trimming were worked out from the DNA. Counted in this sample were 150,000 to 200,000 clones; roughly 84% of them appeared once. Under 2% of the sample is taken by the ten largest.

The cohort was made up of 666 healthy bone marrow donors. All cohort members were sampled while nominally healthy, although unrecorded immune exposures were likely present. The donor tested CMV seronegative, placing the donor among the 350 to 400 seronegative members of the cohort. A peripheral blood sample was provided by each donor, and peripheral blood mononuclear cells were used for TCR beta sequencing. Genomic DNA was extracted from the blood cell samples with the Qiagen DNeasy Blood Extraction Kit. The source is a woman between 18 and 29 years old in good health and CMV-seronegative. The receptor chain draws on TRBV6-5 and TRBJ2-7; TRBD1 fits 7 bases in the junction. Sequenced sample: PBMCs. CDR3 protein: CASSYGYRGYEQYF. The sequenced DNA: TGTGCCAGCAGTTACGGGTACAGGGGCTACGAGCAGTACTTC.